This TCR beta chain was identified during a study of blood T cell repertoires in COVID-19. In the study overall: From T cells, B-cell-depleted T cells, or PBMCs came the material, which was cDNA or gDNA.

In the source study's methods: Estimation of nucleated cell counts was performed using reference gene primer amplification. Sequencing was performed with immunoSEQ multiplex PCR; in TCRdb, only in-frame clones are kept and a portion is missing. D and trimming come from the DNA, and the V and J calls and clone size come from that table. This table has fewer than 200,000 clones, about nine tenths appearing once. Sample: peripheral blood. This TCR was sampled from a man in his 70s with active or convalescent COVID-19.

The CDR3 DNA reads as TGCGCCAGCAGCTTGGCCACGGTTCCCGGGACAGGGAACTATGGCTACACCTTC. Amino acids: CASSLATVPGTGNYGYTF. The chain recombines TRBV5-1 with TRBJ1-2, with TRBD1 identical over 9 bases. Trimming cost V 0 bases and J 2 bases; bases outside gene matches: 11. The CDR3 loop spans 18 amino acids. Germline CDR1 is SGHRS and CDR2 is YFSETQ.